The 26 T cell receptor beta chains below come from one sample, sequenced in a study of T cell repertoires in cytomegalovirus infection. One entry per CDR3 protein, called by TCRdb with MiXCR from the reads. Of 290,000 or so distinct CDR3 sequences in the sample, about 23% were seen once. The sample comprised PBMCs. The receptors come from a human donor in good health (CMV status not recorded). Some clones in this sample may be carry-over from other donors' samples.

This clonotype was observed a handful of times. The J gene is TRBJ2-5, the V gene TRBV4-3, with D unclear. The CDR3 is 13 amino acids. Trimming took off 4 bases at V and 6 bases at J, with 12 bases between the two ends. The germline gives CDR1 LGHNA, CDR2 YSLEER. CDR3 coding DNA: TGCGCCAGCAGCCGCAGTACTGCTAAGACCCAGTACTTC. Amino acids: CASSRSTAKTQYF.

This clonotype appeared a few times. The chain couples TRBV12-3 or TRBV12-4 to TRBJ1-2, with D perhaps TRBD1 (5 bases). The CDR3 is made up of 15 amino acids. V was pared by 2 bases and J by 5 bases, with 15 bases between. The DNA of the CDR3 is TGTGCCAGCAGTTTAAATCAGGGCGGCGGGTATGGCTACACCTTC. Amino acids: CASSLNQGGGYGYTF.

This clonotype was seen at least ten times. The CDR3 bases are TGTGCCAGCAGCCCGAGGACAGGGGGAGGGCGCGAGCAGTACTTC. Translated: CASSPRTGGGREQYF. The V and J genes are TRBV7-6 and TRBJ2-7; 10 bases are shared with TRBD1. From germline, CDR1 is SGHVS and CDR2 FNYEAQ. The CDR3 length is 15 residues. Unmatched junction bases numbered 10, after V lost 5 bases and J lost 6 bases.

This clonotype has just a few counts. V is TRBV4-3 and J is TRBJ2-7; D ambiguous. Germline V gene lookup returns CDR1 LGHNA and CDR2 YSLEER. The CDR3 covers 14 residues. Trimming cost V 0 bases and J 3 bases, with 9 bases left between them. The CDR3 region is CASSQDRSLYEQYF. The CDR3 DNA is TGCGCCAGCAGCCAAGATCGAAGCCTCTACGAGCAGTACTTC.

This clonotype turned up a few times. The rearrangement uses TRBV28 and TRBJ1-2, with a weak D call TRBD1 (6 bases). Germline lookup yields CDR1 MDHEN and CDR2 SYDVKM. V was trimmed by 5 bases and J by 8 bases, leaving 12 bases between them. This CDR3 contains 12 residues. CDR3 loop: CASSQTGTGYTF. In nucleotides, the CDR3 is TGTGCCAGCAGTCAGACAGGAACCGGCTACACCTTC.

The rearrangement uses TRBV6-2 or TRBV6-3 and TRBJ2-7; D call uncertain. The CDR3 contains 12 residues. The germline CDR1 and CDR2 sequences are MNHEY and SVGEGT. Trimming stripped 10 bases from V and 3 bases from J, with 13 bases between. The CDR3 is CATNEDGYEQYV. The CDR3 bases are TGTGCCACCAACGAGGACGGCTACGAGCAGTACGTC.

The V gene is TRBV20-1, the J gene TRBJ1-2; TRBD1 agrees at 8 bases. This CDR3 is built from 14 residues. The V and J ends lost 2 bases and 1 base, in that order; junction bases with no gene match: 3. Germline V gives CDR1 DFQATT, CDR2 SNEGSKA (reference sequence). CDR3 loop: CSARRTGGNYGYTF. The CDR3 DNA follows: TGCAGTGCTAGACGAACAGGGGGTAACTATGGCTACACCTTC.

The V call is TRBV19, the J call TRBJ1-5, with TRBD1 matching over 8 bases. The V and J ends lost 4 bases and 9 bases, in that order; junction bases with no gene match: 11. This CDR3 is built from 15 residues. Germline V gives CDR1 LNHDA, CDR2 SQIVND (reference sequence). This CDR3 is CASSTDRTGFGPQHF. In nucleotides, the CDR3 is TGTGCCAGTAGTACAGATCGGACAGGGTTTGGGCCCCAGCATTTT.

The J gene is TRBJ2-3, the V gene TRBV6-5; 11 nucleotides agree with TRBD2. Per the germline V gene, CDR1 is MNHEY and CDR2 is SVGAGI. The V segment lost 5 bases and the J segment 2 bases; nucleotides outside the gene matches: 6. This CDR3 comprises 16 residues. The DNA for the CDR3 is TGTGCCAGCAGTACGTTAGCGGGGGGGTCCACAGATACGCAGTATTTT. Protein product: CASSTLAGGSTDTQYF.

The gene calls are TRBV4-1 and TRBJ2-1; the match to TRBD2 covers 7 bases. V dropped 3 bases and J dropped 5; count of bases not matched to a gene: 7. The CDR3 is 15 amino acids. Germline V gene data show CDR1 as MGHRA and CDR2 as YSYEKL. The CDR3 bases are TGCGCCAGCAGCCACGACGGGGGAGGGAACAATGAGCAGTTCTTC. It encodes CASSHDGGGNNEQFF.

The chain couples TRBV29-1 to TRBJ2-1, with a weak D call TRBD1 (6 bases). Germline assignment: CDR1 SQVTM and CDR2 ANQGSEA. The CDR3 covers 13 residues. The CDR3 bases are TGCAGTGCCGGGACAAGCTCCTACAATGAGCAGTTCTTC. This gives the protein CSAGTSSYNEQFF.

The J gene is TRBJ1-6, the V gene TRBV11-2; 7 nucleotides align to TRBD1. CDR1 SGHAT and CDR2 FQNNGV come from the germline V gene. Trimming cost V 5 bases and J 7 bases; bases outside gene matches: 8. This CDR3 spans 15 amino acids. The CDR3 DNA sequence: TGTGCCAGCAGCGCCGCAGGGGGTCAAAATTCACCCCTCCACTTT. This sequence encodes CASSAAGGQNSPLHF.

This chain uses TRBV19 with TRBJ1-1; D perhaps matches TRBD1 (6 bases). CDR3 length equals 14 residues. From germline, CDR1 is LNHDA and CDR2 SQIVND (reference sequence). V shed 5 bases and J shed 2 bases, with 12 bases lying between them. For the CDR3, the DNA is TGTGCCAGTAGTCCCTTGGACAGAAACACTGAAGCTTTCTTT. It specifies CASSPLDRNTEAFF.

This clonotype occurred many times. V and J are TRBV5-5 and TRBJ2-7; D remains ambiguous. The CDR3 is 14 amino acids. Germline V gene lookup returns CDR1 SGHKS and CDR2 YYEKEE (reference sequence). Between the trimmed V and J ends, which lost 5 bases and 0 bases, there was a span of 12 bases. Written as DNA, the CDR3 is TGTGCCAGCAGACAAGGTCCAGTCTCCTACGAGCAGTACTTC. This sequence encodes CASRQGPVSYEQYF.

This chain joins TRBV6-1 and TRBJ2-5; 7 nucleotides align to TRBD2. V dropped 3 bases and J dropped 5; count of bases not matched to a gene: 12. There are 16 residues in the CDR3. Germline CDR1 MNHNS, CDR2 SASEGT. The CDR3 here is CASSDGTIMPWETQYF. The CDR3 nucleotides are TGTGCCAGCAGTGACGGGACTATCATGCCTTGGGAGACCCAGTACTTC.

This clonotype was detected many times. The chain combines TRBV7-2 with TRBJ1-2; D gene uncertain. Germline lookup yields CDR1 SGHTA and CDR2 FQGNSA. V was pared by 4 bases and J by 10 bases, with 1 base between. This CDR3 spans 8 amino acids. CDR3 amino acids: CASSYYTF. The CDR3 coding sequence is TGTGCCAGCAGCTACTACACCTTC.

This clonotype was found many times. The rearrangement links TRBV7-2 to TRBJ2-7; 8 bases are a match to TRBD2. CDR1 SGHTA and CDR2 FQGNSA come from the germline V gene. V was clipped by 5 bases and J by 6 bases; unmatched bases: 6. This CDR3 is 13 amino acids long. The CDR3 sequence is CASSRRREGEQYF. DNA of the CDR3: TGTGCCAGCAGCCGAAGACGGGAGGGCGAGCAGTACTTC.

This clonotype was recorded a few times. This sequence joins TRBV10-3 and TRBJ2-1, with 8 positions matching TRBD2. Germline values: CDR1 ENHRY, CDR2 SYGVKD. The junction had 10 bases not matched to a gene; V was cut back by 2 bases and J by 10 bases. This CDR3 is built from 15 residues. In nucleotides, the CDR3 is TGTGCCATCAGTGAGCCCGGGAGGGCCTTGAGGGAGCAGTTCTTC. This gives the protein CAISEPGRALREQFF.

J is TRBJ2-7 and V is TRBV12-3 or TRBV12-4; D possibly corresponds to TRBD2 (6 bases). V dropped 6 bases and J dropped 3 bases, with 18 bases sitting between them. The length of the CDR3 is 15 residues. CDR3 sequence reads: CASSSLAGRFYEQYF. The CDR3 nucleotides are TGTGCCAGCAGCTCCCTGGCGGGACGATTCTACGAGCAGTACTTC.

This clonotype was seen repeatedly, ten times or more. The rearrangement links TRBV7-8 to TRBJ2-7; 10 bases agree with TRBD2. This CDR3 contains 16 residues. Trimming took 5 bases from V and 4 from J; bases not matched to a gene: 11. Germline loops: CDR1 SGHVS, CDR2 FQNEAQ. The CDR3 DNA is TGTGCCAGCAGCCGAGCAAGCGGGAGGGGGATGTACGAGCAGTACTTC. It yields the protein CASSRASGRGMYEQYF.

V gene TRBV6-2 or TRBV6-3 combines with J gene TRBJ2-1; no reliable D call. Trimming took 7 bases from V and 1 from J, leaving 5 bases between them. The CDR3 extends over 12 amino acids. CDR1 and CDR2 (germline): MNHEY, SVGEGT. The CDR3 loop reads CASKTSYNEQFF. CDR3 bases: TGTGCCAGCAAGACTTCCTACAATGAGCAGTTCTTC.

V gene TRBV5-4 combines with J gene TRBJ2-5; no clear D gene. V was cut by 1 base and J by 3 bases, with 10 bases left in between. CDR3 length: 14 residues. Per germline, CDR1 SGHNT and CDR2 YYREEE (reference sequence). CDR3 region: CASSLTRFEETQYF. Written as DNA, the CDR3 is TGTGCCAGCAGCTTGACTCGGTTCGAAGAGACCCAGTACTTC. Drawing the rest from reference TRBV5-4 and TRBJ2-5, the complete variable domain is ETGVTQSPTHLIKTRGQQVTLRCSSQSGHNTVSWYQQALGQGPQFIFQYYREEENGRGNFPPRFSGLQFPNYSSELNVNALELDDSALYLCASSLTRFEETQYFGPGTRLLVL.

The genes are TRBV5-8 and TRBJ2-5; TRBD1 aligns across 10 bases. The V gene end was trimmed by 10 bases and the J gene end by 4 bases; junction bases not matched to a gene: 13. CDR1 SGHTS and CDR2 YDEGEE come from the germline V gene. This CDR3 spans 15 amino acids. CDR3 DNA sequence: TGTGCCGGGAAGGACAGGGGGGTCGTACGAGAGACCCAGTACTTC. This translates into CAGKDRGVVRETQYF.

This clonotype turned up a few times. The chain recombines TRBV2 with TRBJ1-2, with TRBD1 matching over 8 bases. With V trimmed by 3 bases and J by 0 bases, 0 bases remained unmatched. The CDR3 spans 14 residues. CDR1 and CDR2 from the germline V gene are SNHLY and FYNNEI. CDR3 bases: TGTGCCAGCAGTGAGGACAGGGCTAACTATGGCTACACCTTC. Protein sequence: CASSEDRANYGYTF.

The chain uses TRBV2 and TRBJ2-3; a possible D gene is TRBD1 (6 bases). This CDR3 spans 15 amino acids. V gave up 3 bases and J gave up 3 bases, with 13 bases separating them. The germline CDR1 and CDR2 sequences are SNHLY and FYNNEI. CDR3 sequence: CASSDTGIGTDTQYF. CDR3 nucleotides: TGTGCCAGCAGTGATACAGGGATAGGGACAGATACGCAGTATTTT.

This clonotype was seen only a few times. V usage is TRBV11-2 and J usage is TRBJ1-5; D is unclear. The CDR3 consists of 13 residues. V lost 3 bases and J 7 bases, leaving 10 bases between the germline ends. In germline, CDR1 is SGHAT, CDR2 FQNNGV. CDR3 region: CASSFGLSQPQHF. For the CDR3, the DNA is TGTGCCAGCAGCTTCGGTCTATCCCAGCCCCAGCATTTT.